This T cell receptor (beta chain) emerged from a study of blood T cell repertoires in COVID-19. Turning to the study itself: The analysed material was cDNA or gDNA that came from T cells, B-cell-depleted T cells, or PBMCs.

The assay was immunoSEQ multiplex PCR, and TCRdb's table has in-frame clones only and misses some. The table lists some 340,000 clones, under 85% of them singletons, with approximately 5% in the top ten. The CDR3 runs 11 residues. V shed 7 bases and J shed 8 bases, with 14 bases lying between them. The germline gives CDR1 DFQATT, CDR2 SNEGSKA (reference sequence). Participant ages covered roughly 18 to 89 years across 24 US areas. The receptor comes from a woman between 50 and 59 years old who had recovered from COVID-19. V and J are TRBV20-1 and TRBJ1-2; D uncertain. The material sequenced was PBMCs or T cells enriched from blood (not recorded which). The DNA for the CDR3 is TGCAGTGTTATGGCCCCAAACGGCTACACCTTC. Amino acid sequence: CSVMAPNGYTF.